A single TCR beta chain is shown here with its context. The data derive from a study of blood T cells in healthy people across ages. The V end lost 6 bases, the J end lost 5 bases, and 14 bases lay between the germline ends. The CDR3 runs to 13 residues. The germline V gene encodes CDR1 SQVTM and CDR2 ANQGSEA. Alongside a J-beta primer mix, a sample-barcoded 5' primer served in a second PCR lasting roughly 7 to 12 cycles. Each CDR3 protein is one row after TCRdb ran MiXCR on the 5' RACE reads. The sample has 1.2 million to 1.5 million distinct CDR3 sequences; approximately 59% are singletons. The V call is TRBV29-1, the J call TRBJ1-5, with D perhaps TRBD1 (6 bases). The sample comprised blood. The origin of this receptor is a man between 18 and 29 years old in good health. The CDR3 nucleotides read TGCAGCGTAGTCCAGGGGTACGATCAGCCCCAGCATTTT. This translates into CSVVQGYDQPQHF.